This passage covers 8 T cell receptor beta chains from one sample sequenced in a study of blood T cell repertoires in COVID-19. Assay: immunoSEQ multiplex PCR; the TCRdb copy retains only in-frame clones and omits some. The sample includes 180,000 or so clones, approximately 85% seen only once; the top ten take roughly 8%. The sequenced sample consisted of peripheral blood. These receptor sequences come from a woman aged 60-75 years with acute or convalescent COVID-19.

The gene calls are TRBV6-5 and TRBJ1-2, with 9 bases identical to TRBD1. CDR1 and CDR2 (germline): MNHEY, SVGAGI. The CDR3 loop spans 13 amino acids. V dropped 5 bases and J dropped 8; count of bases not matched to a gene: 6. CDR3 sequence: CASSPQGAQGYTF. The CDR3 DNA reads as TGTGCCAGCAGTCCACAGGGGGCTCAGGGCTACACCTTC.

In its sample, this clone was seen a few times. The chain combines TRBV19 with TRBJ2-1, with 10 bases fitting TRBD2. The germline CDR1 and CDR2 sequences are LNHDA and SQIVND (reference sequence). Trimming took 4 bases from V and 0 from J; bases not matched to a gene: 3. The CDR3 is 16 amino acids. The DNA for the CDR3 is TGTGCCAGTAGTAGCCTAGCGGGAGTCTCCTACAATGAGCAGTTCTTC. Protein sequence: CASSSLAGVSYNEQFF.

This clone appeared once. The chain recombines TRBV24-1 with TRBJ1-2; the D gene is possibly TRBD1 (5 bases). In germline, CDR1 is KGHDR, CDR2 SFDVKD. The CDR3 extends over 15 amino acids. Trimming removed 5 bases from V and 8 bases from J, with 20 bases in between. The CDR3, as DNA: TGTGCCACCAGTGGAGAGTCAGGGCAACGTGGAGGCTACACCTTC. Translation gives CATSGESGQRGGYTF.

This clone has a single count. The CDR3 is CASSVFAGGSTDTQYF. The CDR3 nucleotides are TGTGCCAGCAGCGTATTTGCGGGGGGGTCCACAGATACGCAGTATTTT. The rearrangement uses TRBV9 and TRBJ2-3; 9 bases are a match to TRBD2. Trimming cost V 1 base and J 2 bases; bases outside gene matches: 5. The germline CDR1 and CDR2 sequences are SGDLS and YYNGEE. The CDR3 has 16 residues.

As regards this clone: This sample includes further DNA sequences coding for the same CDR3. The V call is TRBV5-1, the J call TRBJ2-7; TRBD2 aligns across 7 bases. CDR3 length: 14 amino acids. The trim removed 0 bases at V and 4 bases at J, leaving 4 bases unmatched. CDR1 and CDR2 (germline): SGHRS, YFSETQ. CDR3 nucleotides: TGCGCCAGCAGCTTGGCGCAGGGAGGGTACGAGCAGTACTTC. It translates to CASSLAQGGYEQYF.

The chain links TRBV10-3 to TRBJ1-4, with D hard to call. CDR3 length: 13 residues. Deletions cut 8 bases from V and 3 bases from J, with 10 bases between. The germline V gene has CDR1 ENHRY and CDR2 SYGVKD. The CDR3 DNA sequence: TGTGCCATCTCCGGTAGAGCTAATGAAAAACTGTTTTTT. Its protein product is CAISGRANEKLFF.

The chain combines TRBV7-9 with TRBJ2-1; 7 nucleotides line up with TRBD2. Germline V gene data show CDR1 as SEHNR and CDR2 as FQNEAQ (reference sequence). This CDR3 spans 13 amino acids. The trim removed 1 base at V and 6 bases at J, leaving 0 bases unmatched. The chain's CDR3 is CASSLGGSNEQFF. The CDR3 bases are TGTGCCAGCAGCTTAGGCGGGAGCAATGAGCAGTTCTTC.

This clone was detected only a few times. Germline is not matched at one junction end, which may reflect a read error. The chain combines TRBV11-2 with TRBJ2-4; D perhaps matches TRBD2 (6 bases). This CDR3 spans 13 amino acids. CDR1 and CDR2 (germline): SGHAT, FQNNGV. CDR3 sequence (DNA): TGTGCCAGCACCTCCCGGGGTGTAGCGGCTAGAGACTTC. This codes for CASTSRGVAARDF. Together with reference TRBV11-2 and TRBJ2-4, the CDR3 gives the full variable domain: EAGVAQSPRYKIIEKRQSVAFWCNPISGHATLYWYQQILGQGPKLLIQFQNNGVVDDSQLPKDRFSAERLKGVDSTLKIQPAKLEDSAVYLCASTSRGVAARDFGAGTRLSVL.